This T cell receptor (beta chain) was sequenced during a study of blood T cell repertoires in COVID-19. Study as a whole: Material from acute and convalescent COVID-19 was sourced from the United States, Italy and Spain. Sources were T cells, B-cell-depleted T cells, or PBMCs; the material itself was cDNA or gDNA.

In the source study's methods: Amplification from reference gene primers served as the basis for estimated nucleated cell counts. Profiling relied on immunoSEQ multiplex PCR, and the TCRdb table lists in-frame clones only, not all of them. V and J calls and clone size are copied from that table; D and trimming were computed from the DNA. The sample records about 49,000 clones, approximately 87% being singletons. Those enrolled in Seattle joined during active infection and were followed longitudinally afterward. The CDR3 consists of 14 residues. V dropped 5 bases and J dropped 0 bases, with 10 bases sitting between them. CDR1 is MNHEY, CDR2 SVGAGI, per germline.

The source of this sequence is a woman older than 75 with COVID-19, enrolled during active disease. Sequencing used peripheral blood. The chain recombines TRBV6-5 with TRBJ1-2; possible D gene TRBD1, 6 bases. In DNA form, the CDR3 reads TGTGCCAGCAGTATGCGACAGGCTAACTATGGCTACACCTTC. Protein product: CASSMRQANYGYTF.